The rows below give T cell receptor beta chains drawn from one sample of a study of T cell repertoires in cytomegalovirus infection. TCRdb reprocessed the reads with MiXCR, giving one entry per CDR3 protein. Among some 700,000 distinct CDR3 sequences listed, roughly 36% were seen once. The sequencing sample was made of PBMCs. Every receptor here comes from a human donor in good health (CMV status not recorded). Some clones in this sample may be carry-over from other donors' samples. CDR3s include the opening cysteine and the closing phenylalanine or tryptophan. Fields, in order: D gene, J gene, clone size, V gene, CDR3 protein, CDR3 DNA. D genes are given only for firm matches. Size is stated for part of the rows, as once, few or many counts, or as a class when the clone is expanded.

D gene: TRBD1
J gene: TRBJ2-7
clone size: -
V gene: TRBV27
CDR3 protein: CASSRGQGVEQYF
CDR3 DNA: TGTGCCAGCAGTCGGGGACAGGGGGTCGAGCAGTACTTC

D gene: -
J gene: TRBJ1-6
clone size: few
V gene: TRBV6-6
CDR3 protein: CASMRTPNLPLHF
CDR3 DNA: TGTGCCAGCATGAGGACCCCGAATCTCCCCCTCCACTTT

D gene: -
J gene: TRBJ2-7
clone size: few
V gene: TRBV6-6
CDR3 protein: CASSPTSSGYEQYF
CDR3 DNA: TGTGCCAGCAGCCCTACTAGCTCTGGATACGAGCAGTACTTC

D gene: TRBD2
J gene: TRBJ2-2
clone size: -
V gene: TRBV10-3
CDR3 protein: CAISDPTLASGNTGELFF
CDR3 DNA: TGTGCCATCAGTGATCCCACCCTGGCTAGCGGGAACACCGGGGAGCTGTTTTTT

D gene: TRBD1
J gene: TRBJ2-2
clone size: -
V gene: TRBV19
CDR3 protein: CASSETGTGKAGELFF
CDR3 DNA: TGTGCCAGTAGTGAAACCGGGACAGGGAAAGCCGGGGAGCTGTTTTTT

D gene: -
J gene: TRBJ1-1
clone size: -
V gene: TRBV5-6
CDR3 protein: CASSFWVGTEAFF
CDR3 DNA: TGTGCCAGCAGCTTCTGGGTAGGGACTGAAGCTTTCTTT

D gene: -
J gene: TRBJ2-2
clone size: -
V gene: TRBV5-6
CDR3 protein: CASTYTPGELFF
CDR3 DNA: TGTGCCAGCACCTACACACCCGGGGAGCTGTTTTTT

D gene: -
J gene: TRBJ2-1
clone size: -
V gene: TRBV27
CDR3 protein: CASSLSRGRSYNEQFF
CDR3 DNA: TGTGCCAGCAGTTTAAGTAGAGGGAGGTCCTACAATGAGCAGTTCTTC

D gene: -
J gene: TRBJ1-4
clone size: -
V gene: TRBV18
CDR3 protein: CASSPRIGDQAAAAEKLFF
CDR3 DNA: TGTGCCAGCTCACCCCGAATAGGGGACCAGGCCGCCGCGGCAGAAAAACTGTTTTTT

D gene: -
J gene: TRBJ1-5
clone size: many
V gene: TRBV28
CDR3 protein: CASKVSDSWRSNQPQHF
CDR3 DNA: TGTGCCAGCAAGGTAAGCGACAGTTGGAGGAGCAATCAGCCCCAGCATTTT

D gene: -
J gene: TRBJ2-1
clone size: few
V gene: TRBV6-1
CDR3 protein: CASSELQVPSYNEQFF
CDR3 DNA: TGTGCCAGCAGTGAATTACAGGTCCCCTCCTACAATGAGCAGTTCTTC

D gene: TRBD1
J gene: TRBJ2-7
clone size: few
V gene: TRBV12-3/TRBV12-4
CDR3 protein: CASSFGTGGREQYF
CDR3 DNA: TGTGCCAGTTCTTTCGGGACAGGGGGCCGCGAGCAGTACTTC

D gene: TRBD1
J gene: TRBJ1-2
clone size: few
V gene: TRBV5-6
CDR3 protein: CASSLGPQGGLRGYTF
CDR3 DNA: TGTGCCAGCAGCCTTGGGCCACAGGGGGGTTTACGTGGCTACACCTTC

D gene: -
J gene: TRBJ1-1
clone size: -
V gene: TRBV10-2
CDR3 protein: CASSERSPMNTEAFF
CDR3 DNA: TGCGCCAGCAGTGAGAGATCACCTATGAACACTGAAGCTTTCTTT

D gene: -
J gene: TRBJ2-1
clone size: -
V gene: TRBV28
CDR3 protein: CASTITAYNEQFF
CDR3 DNA: TGTGCCAGCACCATCACTGCCTACAATGAGCAGTTCTTC

D gene: TRBD1
J gene: TRBJ1-2
clone size: many
V gene: TRBV7-6
CDR3 protein: CASSLAAQGEGYTF
CDR3 DNA: TGTGCCAGCAGCTTAGCGGCTCAGGGGGAAGGCTACACCTTC

D gene: TRBD1
J gene: TRBJ2-1
clone size: -
V gene: TRBV29-1
CDR3 protein: CSVESGTESAPLRYYNEQFF
CDR3 DNA: TGCAGCGTTGAATCGGGGACAGAGTCCGCACCTCTACGGTACTACAATGAGCAGTTCTTC

D gene: TRBD1
J gene: TRBJ1-2
clone size: few
V gene: TRBV29-1
CDR3 protein: CSVEFLTTGDYGYTF
CDR3 DNA: TGCAGCGTTGAATTTTTAACGACAGGGGACTATGGCTACACCTTC

D gene: TRBD1
J gene: TRBJ1-1
clone size: many
V gene: TRBV7-6
CDR3 protein: CASSVGGRNTEAFF
CDR3 DNA: TGTGCCAGCAGCGTAGGGGGCCGAAACACTGAAGCTTTCTTT

D gene: -
J gene: TRBJ2-1
clone size: few
V gene: TRBV4-2
CDR3 protein: CASSQISRSYNEQFF
CDR3 DNA: TGTGCCAGCAGCCAGATTTCGAGGTCCTACAATGAGCAGTTCTTC